The clone carrying this TCR beta chain has at least ten counts. Its antigen is currently unknown. The sample is drawn from a study of neurological immune-mediated disorders. Study findings and constraints: Among expanded clones, no CDR3 amino acid sequences were shared across subjects, a pattern suggesting private repertoires in all groups. Multiple sclerosis, the disease with the least TCR clonal expansion, fell below healthy controls, whereas HTLV-1-associated myelopathy showed the most.

Unsorted libraries were prepared from 2 million PBMCs that had been stored at -80 C. From the 5' RACE reads, TCRdb called clonotypes with MiXCR, one entry per CDR3 protein. Of about 62,000 distinct CDR3 sequences in the sample, 3.5% to 4.5% are singletons; the top ten hold about 2%. The sequence was collected from a woman between 45 and 65 years old with multiple sclerosis. The specimen sequenced was PBMCs.

CDR3 amino acids: CSASIRRPVGDEQFF. The CDR3 bases are TGCAGTGCTTCAATACGGAGGCCTGTCGGGGATGAGCAGTTCTTC. The chain recombines TRBV20-1 with TRBJ2-1; tentative D call: TRBD2 (5 bases). The CDR3 is 15 residues long. V lost 5 bases, J lost 8 bases, and 22 bases lay in between. Germline CDR1 DFQATT, CDR2 SNEGSKA (reference sequence).